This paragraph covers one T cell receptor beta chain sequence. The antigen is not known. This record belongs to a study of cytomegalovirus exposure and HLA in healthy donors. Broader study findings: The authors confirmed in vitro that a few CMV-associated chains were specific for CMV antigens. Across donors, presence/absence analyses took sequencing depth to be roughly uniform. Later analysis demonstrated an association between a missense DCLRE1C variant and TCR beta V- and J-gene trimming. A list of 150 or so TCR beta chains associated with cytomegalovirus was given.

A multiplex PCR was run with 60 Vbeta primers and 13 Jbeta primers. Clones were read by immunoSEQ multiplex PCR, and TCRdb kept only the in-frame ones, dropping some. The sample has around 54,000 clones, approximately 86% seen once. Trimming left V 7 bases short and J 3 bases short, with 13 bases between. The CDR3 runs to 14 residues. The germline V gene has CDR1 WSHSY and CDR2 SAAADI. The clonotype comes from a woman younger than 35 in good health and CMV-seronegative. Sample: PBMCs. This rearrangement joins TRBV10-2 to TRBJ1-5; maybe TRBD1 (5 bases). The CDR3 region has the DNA TGCGCCAGCAAGGAAGGGGTCGTCAATCAGCCCCAGCATTTT. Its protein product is CASKEGVVNQPQHF.